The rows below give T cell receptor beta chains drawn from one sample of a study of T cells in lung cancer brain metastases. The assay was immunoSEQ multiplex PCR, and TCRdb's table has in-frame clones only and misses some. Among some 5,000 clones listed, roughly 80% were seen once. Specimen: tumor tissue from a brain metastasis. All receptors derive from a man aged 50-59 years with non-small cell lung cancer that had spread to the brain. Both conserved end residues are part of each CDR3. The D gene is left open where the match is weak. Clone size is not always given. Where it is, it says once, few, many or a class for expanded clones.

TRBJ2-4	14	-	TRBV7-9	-	TGTGCCAGCAGCCCTTGGACGGAAGCTAAGATTCAGTACTTC	CASSPWTEAKIQYF
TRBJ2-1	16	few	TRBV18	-	TGTGCCAGCTCACTGGGGGTCTCTAGCTCCTACAATGAGCAGTTCTTC	CASSLGVSSSYNEQFF
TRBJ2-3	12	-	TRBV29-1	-	TGCAGCGTTGAAAGGGGAACAGATACGCAGTATTTT	CSVERGTDTQYF
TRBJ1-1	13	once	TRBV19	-	TGTGCCAGTAGTATCAACAGGGCTACTGAAGCTTTCTTT	CASSINRATEAFF
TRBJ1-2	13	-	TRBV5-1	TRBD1	TGCGCCAGCAGCTTGGAGGGGGCTTATGGCTACACCTTC	CASSLEGAYGYTF
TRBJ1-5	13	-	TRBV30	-	TGTGCCTGGAGTTACAGCCAAAATCAGCCCCAGCATTTT	CAWSYSQNQPQHF
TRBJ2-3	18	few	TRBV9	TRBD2	TGTGCCAGCAGCGTAGGGACTAGAACCCGGTGGGGGAAAGATACGCAGTATTTT	CASSVGTRTRWGKDTQYF
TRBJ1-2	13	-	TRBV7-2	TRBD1	TGTGCCAGCAGCCCACTGAGGGGACAGGGCTACACCTTC	CASSPLRGQGYTF
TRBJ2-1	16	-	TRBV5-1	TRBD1	TGCGCCAGCAGCCCTACACAGGGGGCCTCCTACAATGAGCAGTTCTTC	CASSPTQGASYNEQFF
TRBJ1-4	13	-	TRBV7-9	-	TGTGCCAGCAGCACACCTGGGGGCGAAAAACTGTTTTTT	CASSTPGGEKLFF
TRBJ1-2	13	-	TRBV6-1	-	TGTGCCAGCAGTGTTCAGAGGAACTATGGCTACACCTTC	CASSVQRNYGYTF
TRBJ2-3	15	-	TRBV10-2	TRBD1	TGCGCCAGCAGCGGACAGGGTAGATTAACAGATACGCAGTATTTT	CASSGQGRLTDTQYF
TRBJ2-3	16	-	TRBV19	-	TGTGCCAGTAGTAAGGGACTTCATTATAGCACAGATACGCAGTATTTT	CASSKGLHYSTDTQYF
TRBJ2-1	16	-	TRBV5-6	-	TGTGCCAGCAGCTTGAACGCGGGGGCTAGGCGTATTGAGCAGTTCTTC	CASSLNAGARRIEQFF
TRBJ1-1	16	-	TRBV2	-	TGTGCCAGCAGTGAGGAGACAGCCTTAGCGAACACTGAAGCTTTCTTT	CASSEETALANTEAFF
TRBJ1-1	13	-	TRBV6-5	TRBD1	TGTGCCAGCAGGCTGACAGGGGCCACTGAAGCTTTCTTT	CASRLTGATEAFF
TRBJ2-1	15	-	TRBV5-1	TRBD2	TGCGCCAGCAGCCCAGGGACTAGCGTTTACAATGAGCAGTTCTTC	CASSPGTSVYNEQFF
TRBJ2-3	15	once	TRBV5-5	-	TGTGCCAGCAGCCCCAGGGACTCCACCCCTGATACGCAGTATTTT	CASSPRDSTPDTQYF
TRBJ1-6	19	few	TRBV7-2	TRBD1	TGTGCCAGCAGCTTGATGACAGGGGGCTACCCCGGGTATAATTCACCCCTCCACTTT	CASSLMTGGYPGYNSPLHF
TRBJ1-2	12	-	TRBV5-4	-	TGTGCCAGCAGCTTGGACTCACCCCCGGGCACCTTC	CASSLDSPPGTF
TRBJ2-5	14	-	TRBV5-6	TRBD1	TGTGCCAGCAGCGATACAGGGGGACAAGAGACCCAGTACTTC	CASSDTGGQETQYF
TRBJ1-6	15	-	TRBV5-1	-	TGCGCCAGCAGCTTGGAACACCTAAATAATTCACCCCTCCACTTT	CASSLEHLNNSPLHF
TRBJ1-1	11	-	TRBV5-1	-	TGCGCCAGCACGGAGAGGGGTTCAGCTTTCTTT	CASTERGSAFF
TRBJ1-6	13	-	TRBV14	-	TGTGCCAGCAGCCAAGAAATTCATCGGCTGCTCCACTTT	CASSQEIHRLLHF
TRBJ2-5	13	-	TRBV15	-	TGTGCCACCAGTAGGGAGGAGGGAGAGACCCAGTACTTC	CATSREEGETQYF
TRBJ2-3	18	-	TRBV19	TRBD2	TGTGCCAGTAGTATTGACCCAGCGGGGGGACTGAGCACAGATACGCAGTATTTT	CASSIDPAGGLSTDTQYF
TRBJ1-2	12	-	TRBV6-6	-	TGTGCCAGCAGTTCCGGGGACTATGGCTACACCTTC	CASSSGDYGYTF
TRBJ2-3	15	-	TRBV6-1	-	TGTGCCAGCAGTGTAAGACATGGTTCGGCAGATACGCAGTATTTT	CASSVRHGSADTQYF
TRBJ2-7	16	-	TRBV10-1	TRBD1	TGCGCCAGCAGTGCCGCGACAGGGCGAATGATCCACGAGCAGTACTTC	CASSAATGRMIHEQYF
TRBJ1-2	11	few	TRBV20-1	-	TGCAGTGCTGGACCCGTAGCCGGACTTTTCTTC	CSAGPVAGLFF
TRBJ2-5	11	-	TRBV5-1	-	TGCGCCAGCAGCTTGGAAGAGACCCAGTACTTC	CASSLEETQYF
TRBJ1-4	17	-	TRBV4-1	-	TGCGCCAGCAGCCTCCCACAAATGGGGCGGAGTAATGAAAAACTGTTTTTT	CASSLPQMGRSNEKLFF
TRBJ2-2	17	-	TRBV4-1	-	TGCGCCAGTAGCCAAGCCATGACAGTGCATTACATCGGGGAGCTGTTTTTT	CASSQAMTVHYIGELFF
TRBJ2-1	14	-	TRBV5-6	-	TGTGCCAGCAGCTTCATTGGGTCCAGCTATGAGCAGTTCTTC	CASSFIGSSYEQFF
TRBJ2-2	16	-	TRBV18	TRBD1	TGTGCCAGCTCACGACGGACAGGGGGAGACACCGGGGAGCTGTTTTTT	CASSRRTGGDTGELFF
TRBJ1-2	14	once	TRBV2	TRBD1	TGTGCCAGCTTCGCCGGGACAGGGAACTATGGCTACACCTTC	CASFAGTGNYGYTF
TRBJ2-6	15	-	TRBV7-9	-	TGTGCCAGCAGACCCTCAGGTCTGGGGGCCAACGTCCTGACTTTC	CASRPSGLGANVLTF
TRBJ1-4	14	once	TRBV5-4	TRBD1	TGTGCCAGCAGCGTGGGACAGGATAATGAAAAACTGTTTTTT	CASSVGQDNEKLFF
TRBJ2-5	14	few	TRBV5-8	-	TGTGCCAGCAGCTCTCGACTAGTCCGAGAGACCCAGTACTTC	CASSSRLVRETQYF
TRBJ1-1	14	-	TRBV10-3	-	TGTGCCATCGGCTCTCGGCAGCGAACCTCTGAAGCTTTCTTT	CAIGSRQRTSEAFF
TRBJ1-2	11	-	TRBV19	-	TGTGCCAGTAGTGGACAGAATGGCTACACCTTC	CASSGQNGYTF
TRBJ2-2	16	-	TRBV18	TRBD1	TGTGCCAGCTCACCCACTGGACAGGGTGGCACCGGGGAGCTGTTTTTT	CASSPTGQGGTGELFF
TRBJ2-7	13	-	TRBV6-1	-	TGTGCCAGCAGCGCCTTCCTTGAAGGGATGAAGGGCTTC	CASSAFLEGMKGF
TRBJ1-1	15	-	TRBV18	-	TGTGCCAGCTCACCAAGGGTAGGCATGAACACTGAAGCTTTCTTT	CASSPRVGMNTEAFF
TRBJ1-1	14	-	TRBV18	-	TGTGCCAGCTCACCAGGCGTAGGGAACACTAAAGCTTTCTTT	CASSPGVGNTKAFF
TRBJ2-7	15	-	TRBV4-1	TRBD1	TGCGCCAGCAGCCAGAATCCGGGACAGAACTACGAGCAGTACTTC	CASSQNPGQNYEQYF
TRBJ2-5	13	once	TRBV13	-	TGTGCCAGCAGCTTAGGGTACCAAGAGACCCAGTACTTC	CASSLGYQETQYF
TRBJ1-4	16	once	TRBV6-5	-	TGTGCCAGCAGTTACTCGATTAACAGGGCTGGCGAAAAACTGTTTTTT	CASSYSINRAGEKLFF
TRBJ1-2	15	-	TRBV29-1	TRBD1	TGCAGCGTTGAAGCGCGTGGGACAGGGGACTATGGCTACACCTTC	CSVEARGTGDYGYTF
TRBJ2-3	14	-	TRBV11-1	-	TGTGCCAGCAGCTTCCTCGGGGTCACAGATACGCAGTATTTT	CASSFLGVTDTQYF
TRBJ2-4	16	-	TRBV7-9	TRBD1	TGTGCCAGCAGCTCGACAGGGGGGGGAGCCAAAAACATTCAGTACTTC	CASSSTGGGAKNIQYF
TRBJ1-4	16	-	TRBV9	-	TGTGCCAGCAGCGTAGGGAGGCAAGCAACTAATGAAAAACTGTTTTTT	CASSVGRQATNEKLFF
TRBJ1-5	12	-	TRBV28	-	TGTGCCAGCTGGGCGCTCAATCAGCCCCAGCATTTT	CASWALNQPQHF
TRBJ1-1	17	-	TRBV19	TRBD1	TGTGCCAGTAGGACCCATGGGGGGGGACAGTTGAACACTGAAGCTTTCTTT	CASRTHGGGQLNTEAFF
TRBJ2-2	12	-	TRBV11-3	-	TGTGCCAGCAGCTCATACGCCGGGGAGTTGTTTTTT	CASSSYAGELFF